This T cell receptor (beta chain) was retrieved from a study of blood T cells in healthy people across ages (dated by TCRdb to the mid-2010s). For context, the study as a whole: In model experiments, roughly one uniquely barcoded TCR beta cDNA molecule per two T cells was captured by template switching. To avoid experimental bias, donors of different ages were distributed randomly across sequencing lanes. The study analyzed two additional independent replicas of 1 million unique cDNA reads from the same blood draw for two donors, one aged 18 to 30 and one aged 80 or older. Using deep sequencing normalized with unique cDNA molecular identifiers, the study measured how TCR beta repertoire diversity changes with age. The donors were split into four age groups: young (average about 16 years), middle-aged (about 40), aged (over 55) and long-lived (82). Summary of the overall study and its limitations: A strong correlation was found between observed TCR beta diversity and the percentage of naive T cells measured by flow cytometry. Donor CMV infection status was unknown, potentially confounding age-related changes in expanded clonotypes. The long-lived group showed more naive CD4+ T cells, fewer expanded clones and increased TCR diversity than the aged group, suggesting age selection. Bulk unsorted PBMC profiling prevented conclusive comparison of naive and antigen-experienced compartments. As age increased, observed TCR beta diversity per million T cells dropped in a roughly linear way, and a significant reduction was already evident by age roughly 40. Estimates of total diversity based on one million sequenced T cells were regarded as lower bounds and as underestimates.

The library was produced with 5' RACE. These reads were obtained on an Illumina HiSeq 2500. A second PCR of about 6 to 11 cycles was run with a J-beta primer mix and a sample-barcoded 5' primer. Each TCR beta cDNA molecule received a unique molecular identifier from a template-switch 5' adaptor carrying 12 random nucleotides. Each sample yielded at least 3 million CDR3-containing paired-end reads. All of the RNA was converted into first-strand cDNA using the Mint cDNA synthesis kit, with a TRBC-specific oligonucleotide serving as the primer. All cDNA was treated with uracil-DNA glycosylase and then went through a first 18-cycle PCR with the universal primers M1SS and BC2_uni_R. Per the source publication's procedure: Each sample was normalized by randomly selecting 1 million high-quality reads, each carrying a distinct molecular identifier. Instead of being binned into consensus sequences, reads that shared molecular identifiers were thrown out. MiTCR, set to a Q25 quality threshold and the strictest error-elimination algorithm, was used for CDR3 identification, clonotype clustering and error correction. A nonparametric unseen species model with Euler transformation was used to estimate lower-bound total TCR beta diversity. The public reads were quality trimmed at Q25 with fastp and then assembled into clones with MiXCR by TCRdb, keeping productive beta chains. Records with the same CDR3 protein are collapsed into one entry carrying the most frequent genes and DNA. The V and J calls follow TCRdb's processing rather than the paper's. This sample gives nearly 1 million distinct CDR3 sequences in total; roughly 47% of them show up just once. The top ten constitute about a fifth of the sample.

Donors were approximately 42 systemically healthy Caucasian individuals from Russia aged roughly 6 to 90 years. Each donor gave around 9.8 milliliters of peripheral blood, collected into EDTA-treated Vacutainer tubes. PBMCs were isolated by Ficoll-Paque density-gradient centrifugation, with at least 7 million obtained per sample. Total RNA was extracted from PBMCs with Trizol reagent, with at least 5 micrograms obtained per sample. For every donor, flow cytometry on a PBMC aliquot measured the percentage of naive CD45RAhigh/CD27high T cells. A remark on this clonotype: Its recognized antigen is unknown. No qualities accompany the bases; no much larger clone lies one base away.

The germline V gene (reference sequence) provides CDR1 SGHKS and CDR2 YYEKEE. V lost 4 bases and J lost 3 bases, and the count of bases not matched to a germline gene is 8. The CDR3 contains 16 residues, cysteine and phenylalanine counted. The kept DNA is CDR3 alone, 48 bases in frame from the first base. The sample was blood. The clonotype was recovered from a woman in her fifties or sixties in good health. The chain couples TRBV5-5 to TRBJ2-2, with TRBD2 matching 8 junction bases. For the CDR3, the sequence is CASSALAGVYTGELFF. The nucleotide sequence is given as TGTGCCAGCAGCGCTCTAGCGGGCGTATACACCGGGGAGCTGTTTTTT.